Presented here are 19 T cell receptor beta chains from one specimen sequenced in a study of cytomegalovirus exposure and HLA in healthy donors (dated by TCRdb to about 2017). Libraries were prepared through the immunoSEQ multiplex PCR assay. For the multiplex PCR, a mixture combining 60 forward primers for TCR Vbeta segments and 13 reverse primers for TCR Jbeta segments was used. This is the immuneACCESS table as TCRdb keeps it, with only in-frame sequences that have V and J called. A part of the clones is gone; compared with another copy, unresolved V genes explain less than half, and the rest is unexplained. The sample records roughly 120,000 clones, around 74% of which are singletons. Of the sample, around 4.9% falls within the top ten clones. Sequencing was performed on PBMCs. The receptors here all came from a man aged 30 to 45 in good health and CMV-seropositive.

This clone was observed a few times. The V call is TRBV4-1, the J call TRBJ1-5, with a tentative D call TRBD1 (5 bases). This CDR3 spans 15 amino acids. V was shortened by 3 bases and J by 4 bases, with 13 bases between the two germline ends. Per the germline V gene, CDR1 is MGHRA and CDR2 is YSYEKL. The CDR3 protein is CASSHVLGGNQPQHF. CDR3 nucleotides: TGCGCCAGCAGCCATGTACTCGGGGGAAATCAGCCCCAGCATTTT.

The V call is TRBV6-5, the J call TRBJ2-4, with D perhaps TRBD2 (6 bases). Germline CDR1 MNHEY, CDR2 SVGAGI. The V gene lost 0 bases and the J gene lost 8 bases, with 17 bases spanning the gap. This CDR3 is built from 16 residues. CDR3 sequence (DNA): TGTGCCAGCAGTTACTCAGCGGGTCCCCCCGGGGACATTCAGTACTTC. Translation gives CASSYSAGPPGDIQYF.

The chain couples TRBV4-2 to TRBJ2-3; the D is unclear. The CDR3 consists of 13 residues. The V end lost 0 bases, the J end lost 7 bases, and 8 bases lay between the germline ends. Germline lookup yields CDR1 LGHNA and CDR2 YNFKEQ. The CDR3 bases are TGTGCCAGCAGCCAAGATCGAGGTAATACGCAGTATTTT. Encoded protein: CASSQDRGNTQYF.

In this sample, this clone turned up a few times. The chain recombines TRBV12-5 with TRBJ2-7, with a weak D call TRBD1 (6 bases). Germline CDR1 is LGHNT and CDR2 is FRNRAP. The CDR3 extends over 16 amino acids. Deletions cut 2 bases from V and 3 bases from J, with 17 bases between. In DNA form, the CDR3 reads TGTGCTAGTGGTTTGAAGGGGGTCACCGCCAACTACGAGCAGTACTTC. Protein product: CASGLKGVTANYEQYF. Together with reference TRBV12-5 and TRBJ2-7, the CDR3 gives the full variable domain: DARVTQTPRHKVTEMGQEVTMRCQPILGHNTVFWYRQTMMQGLELLAYFRNRAPLDDSGMPKDRFSAEMPDATLATLKIQPSEPRDSAVYFCASGLKGVTANYEQYFGPGTRLTVT.

The V call is TRBV6-4, the J call TRBJ2-6, with D perhaps TRBD1 (6 bases). Trimming cost V 0 bases and J 0 bases, with 12 bases left between them. This CDR3 is built from 18 residues. Germline CDR1 reads MRHNA; CDR2 reads SNTAGT. In DNA, the CDR3 is TGTGCCAGCAGTGACTCGGGGGCGGTGGGCTCTGGGGCCAACGTCCTGACTTTC. Protein sequence: CASSDSGAVGSGANVLTF.

The J gene is TRBJ1-5, the V gene TRBV30; possibly TRBD1 for D (5 bases). Trimming stripped 0 bases from V and 7 bases from J, with 10 bases between. The CDR3 runs 13 residues. Germline values: CDR1 GTSNPN, CDR2 SVGIG (reference sequence). The CDR3 loop is CAWSVQGVQPQHF. CDR3 nucleotides: TGTGCCTGGAGTGTCCAAGGGGTACAGCCCCAGCATTTT.

The rearrangement joins TRBV10-1 to TRBJ2-7; 10 nucleotides align to TRBD1. CDR1 and CDR2 (germline): WNHNN, SYGVQD (reference sequence). The V gene end was trimmed by 4 bases and the J gene end by 3 bases; junction bases not matched to a gene: 18. The CDR3 runs 19 residues. CDR3 sequence (DNA): TGCGCCAGCAGTGTCAAGCACCGGGACAGGGGCCTCGTGGACTACGAGCAGTACTTC. It codes for CASSVKHRDRGLVDYEQYF.

V is TRBV6-6 and J is TRBJ2-5, with 8 bases lining up with TRBD1. The germline V gene encodes CDR1 MNHNY and CDR2 SVGAGI (reference sequence). Trimming at V came to 0 bases and at J to 4 bases, leaving 4 bases not matched to a gene. This CDR3 has 15 amino acids. The CDR3 bases are TGTGCCAGCAGTTACTCGAAACAGGGGGGAGAGACCCAGTACTTC. This gives the protein CASSYSKQGGETQYF.

This chain joins TRBV6-6 and TRBJ1-6, with 9 bases identical to TRBD1. J was trimmed by 1 base and V by 6 bases; bases with no gene match: 1. The CDR3 extends over 15 amino acids. CDR1 is MNHNY, CDR2 SVGAGI, per germline (reference sequence). CDR3 coding DNA: TGTGCCAGCAGCGGACAGGGGTCCTATAATTCACCCCTCCACTTT. Translating gives CASSGQGSYNSPLHF.

The rearrangement links TRBV7-6 to TRBJ2-3; 11 positions match TRBD2. With V trimmed by 5 bases and J by 0 bases, 4 bases remained unmatched. CDR1 is SGHVS, CDR2 FNYEAQ, per germline. CDR3 size: 16 residues. CDR3 region: CASSLSGGVSTDTQYF. The CDR3 nucleotides are TGTGCCAGCAGCCTTAGCGGGGGGGTTAGCACAGATACGCAGTATTTT. Supplemented by reference TRBV7-6 and TRBJ2-3, the full variable domain reads GAGVSQSPRYKVTKRGQDVALRCDPISGHVSLYWYRQALGQGPEFLTYFNYEAQQDKSGLPNDRFSAERPEGSISTLTIQRTEQRDSAMYRCASSLSGGVSTDTQYFGPGTRLTVL.

J is TRBJ2-7 and V is TRBV9; 8 bases align to TRBD2. Germline V gene sequence: CDR1 SGDLS, CDR2 YYNGEE. This CDR3 has 15 amino acids. V shed 3 bases, J shed 6 bases, and the junction held 11 bases outside the gene matches. CDR3 loop: CASSGTGGWAVEQYF. CDR3 DNA sequence: TGTGCCAGCAGCGGAACGGGGGGGTGGGCGGTCGAGCAGTACTTC.

This clone was observed once. The chain uses TRBV9 and TRBJ2-5, with D hard to call. This CDR3 region has 14 residues. Between the trimmed V and J ends, which lost 2 bases and 0 bases, there was a span of 8 bases. Germline lookup yields CDR1 SGDLS and CDR2 YYNGEE. CDR3: CASSVFANQETQYF. The CDR3 DNA is TGTGCCAGCAGCGTCTTTGCTAACCAAGAGACCCAGTACTTC.

J is TRBJ1-4 and V is TRBV11-2; 11 nucleotides line up with TRBD1. Germline CDR1 reads SGHAT; CDR2 reads FQNNGV. CDR3 length: 16 amino acids. With 5 bases clipped from V and 4 bases from J, the junction kept 6 bases outside the gene matches. CDR3 DNA sequence: TGTGCCAGCAGCCTGCGGACAGGGGGCCTTAATGAAAAACTGTTTTTT. Amino acid sequence: CASSLRTGGLNEKLFF. The whole variable domain, filled in from reference TRBV11-2 and TRBJ1-4, reads EAGVAQSPRYKIIEKRQSVAFWCNPISGHATLYWYQQILGQGPKLLIQFQNNGVVDDSQLPKDRFSAERLKGVDSTLKIQPAKLEDSAVYLCASSLRTGGLNEKLFFGSGTQLSVL.

Only one count was recorded for this clone. The chain combines TRBV15 with TRBJ2-1; 7 nucleotides agree with TRBD1. Trimming cost V 1 base and J 6 bases; bases outside gene matches: 9. The CDR3 length is 16 residues. CDR1 and CDR2 from the germline V gene are LNHNV and YYDKDF (reference sequence). The CDR3: CATSRAVRDSFNEQFF. The CDR3 DNA follows: TGTGCCACCAGCAGAGCGGTAAGGGACAGCTTCAATGAGCAGTTCTTC.

The chain uses TRBV2 and TRBJ2-3, with 7 positions matching TRBD1. Trimming removed 6 bases from V and 1 base from J; junction bases left unmatched: 7. CDR3 length: 15 residues. Germline CDR1 and CDR2: SNHLY and FYNNEI. Here the CDR3 reads CASRQDRVRTDTQYF. The DNA for the CDR3 is TGTGCCAGCAGACAAGACAGGGTCCGCACAGATACGCAGTATTTT. The full variable domain, its missing parts supplied by reference TRBV2 and TRBJ2-3, is EPEVTQTPSHQVTQMGQEVILRCVPISNHLYFYWYRQILGQKVEFLVSFYNNEISEKSEIFDDQFSVERPDGSNFTLKIRSTKLEDSAMYFCASRQDRVRTDTQYFGPGTRLTVL.

This chain links TRBV30 with TRBJ1-6; possibly TRBD1 for D (5 bases). V was trimmed by 4 bases and J by 8 bases, leaving 21 bases between them. Germline V lookup: CDR1 GTSNPN, CDR2 SVGIG (reference sequence). The CDR3 is made up of 16 amino acids. CDR3 protein: CAWIDGYGGTYSPLHF. CDR3 coding DNA: TGTGCCTGGATAGACGGCTACGGAGGGACCTATTCACCCCTCCACTTT. Based on the CDR3 plus reference TRBV30 and TRBJ1-6, the full variable domain is SQTIHQWPATLVQPVGSPLSLECTVEGTSNPNLYWYRQAAGRGLQLLFYSVGIGQISSEVPQNLSASRPQDRQFILSSKKLLLSDSGFYLCAWIDGYGGTYSPLHFGNGTRLTVT.

This chain uses TRBV28 with TRBJ1-1, with D unclear. Trimming removed 7 bases at V and 5 bases at J, with 14 bases between. The CDR3 is 13 amino acids. Germline-derived CDR1 and CDR2 are MDHEN and SYDVKM. The DNA for the CDR3 is TGTGCCAGCAAGATTGGGGAGTATACTGAAGCTTTCTTT. Encoded protein: CASKIGEYTEAFF. Using reference TRBV28 and TRBJ1-1 for the parts outside the CDR3, the full variable domain is DVKVTQSSRYLVKRTGEKVFLECVQDMDHENMFWYRQDPGLGLRLIYFSYDVKMKEKGDIPEGYSVSREKKERFSLILESASTNQTSMYLCASKIGEYTEAFFGQGTRLTVV.

This sequence joins TRBV29-1 and TRBJ2-5, with TRBD1 matching over 10 bases. This CDR3 is 13 amino acids long. The V and J ends lost 6 bases and 2 bases, in that order; junction bases with no gene match: 3. Germline lookup yields CDR1 SQVTM and CDR2 ANQGSEA. The CDR3 is CSVGDRGQETQYF. The CDR3 coding sequence is TGCAGCGTGGGGGACAGGGGACAAGAGACCCAGTACTTC.

V usage is TRBV15 and J usage is TRBJ2-1; 8 bases are a match to TRBD2. This CDR3 is built from 15 residues. CDR1 is LNHNV and CDR2 is YYDKDF in the germline V gene (reference sequence). V lost 3 bases and J lost 9; bases outside the gene matches: 10. In nucleotides, the CDR3 is TGTGCCACCAGCAGGGGGGGCGGGGCGGGGGGTGAGCAGTTCTTC. Encoded protein: CATSRGGGAGGEQFF.